These 9 T cell receptor beta chains were all obtained from the same sample, sequenced in a study of response to subunit inactivated influenza vaccine. TCRdb re-called the RT-PCR reads through MiXCR, storing one row per CDR3 protein. Of about 500,000 distinct CDR3 sequences in the sample, 16% were seen once. Material: CD4+ T cells sorted from PBMCs, obtained less than 30 months after vaccination. The source is a man aged 50-75 years who received an inactivated influenza vaccine.

This clonotype occurred a few times. The genes are TRBV20-1 and TRBJ2-1, with D perhaps TRBD2 (6 bases). Germline V lookup: CDR1 DFQATT, CDR2 SNEGSKA (reference sequence). Trimming took off 3 bases at V and 2 bases at J, with 11 bases between the two ends. The CDR3 has 14 residues. CDR3 sequence (DNA): TGCAGTGCTAGCGGGACGGGAGCCTACAATGAGCAGTTCTTC. It specifies CSASGTGAYNEQFF.

The chain carries TRBV27 and TRBJ2-3; D unclear. This CDR3 has 14 amino acids. The germline V gene has CDR1 MNHEY and CDR2 SMNVEV (reference sequence). V lost 3 bases, J lost 3 bases, and 10 bases lay in between. The DNA of the CDR3 is TGTGCCAGCAGTTTTTGGTCTGGGACAGATACGCAGTATTTT. Translated, it gives CASSFWSGTDTQYF.

This clonotype was counted only a few times. The genes are TRBV5-1 and TRBJ2-3; maybe TRBD2 (6 bases). CDR3 length: 15 residues. Germline V gives CDR1 SGHRS, CDR2 YFSETQ. Trimming cost V 5 bases and J 3 bases, with 16 bases left between them. DNA of the CDR3: TGCGCCAGCAGTCCCGGCGGGACGCTAACAGATACGCAGTATTTT. Protein: CASSPGGTLTDTQYF.

This clonotype was observed a few times. In DNA form, the CDR3 reads TGCGCCAGCAGTGAGGATGCAGGCCATGGGACCCAGTACTTC. Translating it yields CASSEDAGHGTQYF. The J gene is TRBJ2-5, the V gene TRBV10-1; D gene unclear. Germline V gene sequence: CDR1 WNHNN, CDR2 SYGVQD (reference sequence). This CDR3 is 14 amino acids long. V lost 2 bases, J lost 7 bases, and 14 bases lay in between.

This rearrangement joins TRBV18 to TRBJ1-3, with D hard to call. V lost 3 bases and J lost 3, with 9 bases in between. Germline V lookup: CDR1 KGHSH, CDR2 LQKENI. This CDR3 is 14 amino acids long. The CDR3, as DNA: TGTGCCAGCTCACCCCCGGCGGATGGAAACACCATATATTTT. Its protein product is CASSPPADGNTIYF.

The chain carries TRBV29-1 and TRBJ2-3, with TRBD2 matching over 10 bases. Germline CDR1 reads SQVTM; CDR2 reads ANQGSEA. Trimming removed 5 bases from V and 0 bases from J; junction bases left unmatched: 8. This CDR3 has 16 amino acids. The CDR3 region has the DNA TGCAGCGTTAAGAATAGCGGGAGGACTAGCACAGATACGCAGTATTTT. It is translated as CSVKNSGRTSTDTQYF.

The rearrangement joins TRBV12-3 or TRBV12-4 to TRBJ1-6; D is perhaps TRBD1 (5 bases). Trimming took 7 bases from V and 9 from J, leaving 16 bases between them. CDR3 length equals 14 residues. This CDR3 reads CASIQGLQGSPLHF. Here the CDR3 DNA reads TGTGCCAGCATCCAGGGACTTCAGGGTTCACCCCTCCACTTT.

This clonotype was detected a few times. The rearrangement uses TRBV11-2 and TRBJ2-3; TRBD1 matches at 9 bases. The CDR3 extends over 16 amino acids. With V trimmed by 0 bases and J by 2 bases, 3 bases remained unmatched. Germline V gives CDR1 SGHAT, CDR2 FQNNGV. CDR3 in amino acids: CASSLDGTGFTDTQYF. For the CDR3, the DNA is TGTGCCAGCAGCTTAGATGGGACAGGGTTCACAGATACGCAGTATTTT.

The chain uses TRBV10-3 and TRBJ2-2; TRBD2 matches 14 bases. Germline lookup yields CDR1 ENHRY and CDR2 SYGVKD. The J segment lost 7 bases and the V segment lost 9 bases, leaving 7 bases of the junction unmatched. This CDR3 region has 15 residues. The CDR3 DNA reads TGTGCCATTAGGGGACTAGCGGGAGCCAACGGGGAGCTGTTTTTT. Translating it yields CAIRGLAGANGELFF.